A selection of T cell receptor beta chains follows, all from one sample in a study of cytomegalovirus exposure and HLA in healthy donors. This table comes from immunoSEQ multiplex PCR, and its TCRdb copy is limited to in-frame clones, with some not included. The sample shows 110,000 or so clones, 75% to 90% of them seen only once. Sample: PBMCs. The receptor source for this set is a man aged 18 to 30 in good health and CMV-seropositive. Both conserved end residues are part of each CDR3. The order of the fields is J gene, V gene, CDR3 protein.

TRBJ1-5 TRBV2 CASSSQGREQPQHF
TRBJ1-2 TRBV28 CASNRQGERGYTF
TRBJ2-7 TRBV7-2 CASSPDGTVFFEQYF
TRBJ1-2 TRBV6-1 CASSEQTGIYGYTF
TRBJ2-7 TRBV4-2 CASSPAGMTLTYEQYF
TRBJ2-2 TRBV7-2 CASSSRTSSNTGELFF
TRBJ1-5 TRBV29-1 CSVKEGSNQPQHF
TRBJ2-5 TRBV23-1 CASSQFARGETQYF
TRBJ2-1 TRBV18 CASSLGSLRYNEQFF
TRBJ1-1 TRBV6-1 CASSESRRGLNTEAFF